Presented here are 7 T cell receptor beta chains from one specimen sequenced in a study of cytomegalovirus exposure and HLA in healthy donors. A multiplex PCR was run with 60 Vbeta primers and 13 Jbeta primers. The protocol was immunoSEQ multiplex PCR, while the TCRdb copy is restricted to in-frame clones and leaves out a portion. The specimen's table records about 150,000 clones. The specimen was PBMCs. The receptors come from a woman aged 50 to 60 in good health and CMV-seronegative.

The V call is TRBV19, the J call TRBJ1-5; D perhaps matches TRBD1 (6 bases). CDR3 length: 15 amino acids. Germline lookup yields CDR1 LNHDA and CDR2 SQIVND (reference sequence). Trimming took off 6 bases at V and 4 bases at J, with 16 bases between the two ends. The CDR3 protein is CASSPGSGENQPQHF. CDR3 in DNA: TGTGCCAGTAGCCCTGGGTCAGGGGAGAATCAGCCCCAGCATTTT.

The V call is TRBV5-4, the J call TRBJ2-3; TRBD2 aligns across 11 bases. Germline CDR1 and CDR2: SGHNT and YYREEE (reference sequence). V shed 2 bases and J 7 bases; nucleotides not matched to a gene: 9. This CDR3 comprises 16 residues. CDR3 nucleotide sequence: TGTGCCAGCAGCTTCTTTAGCGGGAGGGAGAGGAATACGCAGTATTTT. Protein sequence: CASSFFSGRERNTQYF.

The V and J genes are TRBV4-2 and TRBJ2-5; 7 nucleotides line up with TRBD2. Germline V gene sequence: CDR1 LGHNA, CDR2 YNFKEQ. The CDR3 runs to 18 residues. V lost 1 base, J lost 5 bases, and 16 bases stayed unmatched. CDR3 protein: CASSQVWVGRGGDETQYF. DNA for the CDR3: TGTGCCAGCAGCCAAGTCTGGGTTGGGAGGGGAGGTGATGAGACCCAGTACTTC.

J is TRBJ1-2 and V is TRBV4-1, with 7 bases aligning to TRBD1. The ends lost 0 bases at V and 8 bases at J; junction bases unmatched: 6. Germline CDR1 MGHRA, CDR2 YSYEKL. This CDR3 has 14 amino acids. The chain's CDR3 is CASSQDGQVRGYTF. DNA for the CDR3: TGCGCCAGCAGCCAAGATGGACAGGTTCGGGGCTACACCTTC.

This rearrangement joins TRBV5-1 to TRBJ1-2; TRBD1 matches 8 bases. The V segment lost 0 bases and the J segment 1 base; nucleotides outside the gene matches: 5. The germline CDR1 and CDR2 sequences are SGHRS and YFSETQ. There are 16 residues in the CDR3. CDR3 DNA sequence: TGCGCCAGCAGCTTGGGCCCGGACAGGGATAACTATGGCTACACCTTC. It translates to CASSLGPDRDNYGYTF. Filled out from reference TRBV5-1 and TRBJ1-2, the complete variable domain reads KAGVTQTPRYLIKTRGQQVTLSCSPISGHRSVSWYQQTPGQGLQFLFEYFSETQRNKGNFPGRFSGRQFSNSRSEMNVSTLELGDSALYLCASSLGPDRDNYGYTFGSGTRLTVV.

This chain links TRBV5-1 with TRBJ2-5; D is undetermined. CDR1 SGHRS and CDR2 YFSETQ come from the germline V gene. The germline V and J ends were trimmed by 0 bases and 4 bases, with 10 bases remaining between them. The CDR3 runs 14 residues. CDR3 DNA sequence: TGCGCCAGCAGCTTGGTAGACCCGGGAGAGACCCAGTACTTC. Protein product: CASSLVDPGETQYF.

The chain links TRBV19 to TRBJ2-2; 7 bases agree with TRBD2. V lost 3 bases and J lost 5; bases outside the gene matches: 6. The germline V gene has CDR1 LNHDA and CDR2 SQIVND (reference sequence). CDR3 length equals 15 residues. This CDR3 is CASSIGLGTTGELFF. DNA for the CDR3: TGTGCCAGTAGTATTGGACTAGGAACGACCGGGGAGCTGTTTTTT.